A single sample is the source of the 12 T cell receptor beta chains below, sequenced in a study of blood T cell repertoires in COVID-19. The assay was immunoSEQ multiplex PCR, and TCRdb's table has in-frame clones only and misses some. This table holds approximately 310,000 clones, 70% to 90% found once. The sequenced sample consisted of PBMCs or T cells enriched from blood (not recorded which). Receptors were obtained from a man younger than 45 who had recovered from COVID-19.

This chain uses TRBV2 with TRBJ2-7; the match to TRBD2 covers 10 bases. CDR3 length: 14 residues. V trimming: 3 bases; J trimming: 2 bases; junction bases outside the gene matches: 1. Germline CDR1 and CDR2: SNHLY and FYNNEI. CDR3 nucleotide sequence: TGTGCCAGCAGTGATCTAGCGGGGGCCTACGAGCAGTACTTC. Its translation is CASSDLAGAYEQYF.

The V call is TRBV5-4, the J call TRBJ1-2; D is perhaps TRBD1 (5 bases). There are 14 residues in the CDR3. In germline, CDR1 is SGHNT, CDR2 YYREEE (reference sequence). V was shortened by 1 base and J by 2 bases, with 9 bases between the two germline ends. CDR3 DNA: TGTGCCAGCAGCTTGAGCTCAGGGAACTATGGCTACACCTTC. This gives the protein CASSLSSGNYGYTF.

This chain links TRBV19 with TRBJ1-1; D uncertain. The CDR3 extends over 12 amino acids. Trimming cost V 7 bases and J 1 base, with 7 bases left between them. CDR1 and CDR2 from the germline V gene are LNHDA and SQIVND (reference sequence). The DNA for the CDR3 is TGTGCCAGTAATCAGGCGAACACTGAAGCTTTCTTT. This sequence encodes CASNQANTEAFF. Full variable domain (remainder filled in from reference TRBV19 and TRBJ1-1): DGGITQSPKYLFRKEGQNVTLSCEQNLNHDAMYWYRQDPGQGLRLIYYSQIVNDFQKGDIAEGYSVSREKKESFPLTVTSAQKNPTAFYLCASNQANTEAFFGQGTRLTVV.

V usage is TRBV7-9 and J usage is TRBJ2-5; 9 nucleotides match TRBD1. V was clipped by 4 bases and J by 3 bases; unmatched bases: 3. The germline V gene has CDR1 SEHNR and CDR2 FQNEAQ (reference sequence). The CDR3 spans 14 residues. The CDR3 DNA sequence: TGTGCCAGCAGCTCGAGGACAGGGGAAGAGACCCAGTACTTC. It specifies CASSSRTGEETQYF.

This clone has a single count. This chain links TRBV19 with TRBJ1-4; TRBD1 aligns across 7 bases. V shed 11 bases, J shed 5 bases, and the junction held 14 bases outside the gene matches. Germline V gene lookup returns CDR1 LNHDA and CDR2 SQIVND (reference sequence). The CDR3 has 15 amino acids. CDR3 residues: CASSFRDSSNEKLFF. DNA for the CDR3: TGTGCCTCCTCTTTTCGGGACAGCTCGAATGAAAAACTGTTTTTT.

V gene TRBV7-9 combines with J gene TRBJ1-1; the D is unclear. CDR3 length: 13 residues. Germline V gene sequence: CDR1 SEHNR, CDR2 FQNEAQ (reference sequence). V dropped 3 bases and J dropped 1 base, with 6 bases sitting between them. The DNA of the CDR3 is TGTGCCAGCAGCTTTCGCGAGAACACTGAAGCTTTCTTT. This sequence encodes CASSFRENTEAFF. Filled out from reference TRBV7-9 and TRBJ1-1, the complete variable domain reads DTGVSQNPRHKITKRGQNVTFRCDPISEHNRLYWYRQTLGQGPEFLTYFQNEAQLEKSRLLSDRFSAERPKGSFSTLEIQRTEQGDSAMYLCASSFRENTEAFFGQGTRLTVV.

The chain links TRBV5-4 to TRBJ2-1; 9 bases match TRBD2. In germline, CDR1 is SGHNT, CDR2 YYREEE (reference sequence). This CDR3 is built from 17 residues. With 0 bases clipped from V and 4 bases from J, the junction kept 8 bases outside the gene matches. The CDR3 protein is CASSLVVGLARYNEQFF. The CDR3 DNA reads TGTGCCAGCAGCTTGGTGGTTGGACTAGCGCGATACAATGAGCAGTTCTTC. Drawing the rest from reference TRBV5-4 and TRBJ2-1, the complete variable domain is ETGVTQSPTHLIKTRGQQVTLRCSSQSGHNTVSWYQQALGQGPQFIFQYYREEENGRGNFPPRFSGLQFPNYSSELNVNALELDDSALYLCASSLVVGLARYNEQFFGPGTRLTVL.

This chain joins TRBV7-3 and TRBJ2-1; TRBD2 aligns across 7 bases. V gave up 4 bases and J gave up 5 bases; unmatched junction bases: 11. Germline CDR1 is SGHTA and CDR2 is FQGTGA. The CDR3 contains 16 residues. The DNA of the CDR3 is TGTGCCAGCAGCTCCGGGGTCGGGCGGGGGAACAATGAGCAGTTCTTC. Its translation: CASSSGVGRGNNEQFF.

The V and J genes are TRBV21-1 and TRBJ2-3; the table's D call, TRBD2, has no DNA check behind it. TRBV21-1 is described as a pseudogene. The CDR3 is 15 residues long. CDR3 nucleotide sequence: TGTGCCAGCAGCAAAGCGGGGGGGGCGAGAGATACGCAGTATTTT. This encodes CASSKAGGARDTQYF.

V usage is TRBV7-6 and J usage is TRBJ2-2; 8 nucleotides align to TRBD1. Germline lookup yields CDR1 SGHVS and CDR2 FNYEAQ. The CDR3 extends over 17 amino acids. J gave up 2 bases and V 2 bases, and 7 bases lay outside the gene matches. In DNA, the CDR3 is TGTGCCAGCAGCTTAACCATTACAGGGGGTAACACCGGGGAGCTGTTTTTT. Protein sequence: CASSLTITGGNTGELFF.

The chain couples TRBV19 to TRBJ1-5; 9 bases match TRBD1. V shed 6 bases, J shed 5 bases, and the junction held 2 bases outside the gene matches. This CDR3 comprises 13 residues. Germline loops: CDR1 LNHDA, CDR2 SQIVND (reference sequence). The CDR3 sequence: CASRRQGDQPQHF. In nucleotides, the CDR3 is TGTGCCAGTAGACGACAGGGGGATCAGCCCCAGCATTTT.

This chain links TRBV6-5 with TRBJ2-7; TRBD2 agrees at 8 bases. J gave up 0 bases and V 6 bases, and 7 bases lay outside the gene matches. In germline, CDR1 is MNHEY, CDR2 SVGAGI. This CDR3 is built from 15 residues. The chain's CDR3 is CASRPGSGGSYEQYF. The CDR3 DNA is TGTGCCAGCAGACCCGGGAGCGGGGGCTCCTACGAGCAGTACTTC.